What follows is one T cell receptor beta chain and its context. These data are taken from a study of blood T cell repertoires in COVID-19. About the study: PBMCs, B-cell-depleted T cells, or T cells were the source of the cDNA or gDNA that made up the material.

How the authors handled the data: Using reference gene primer amplification, nucleated cell counts were estimated. Sequenced by immunoSEQ multiplex PCR; TCRdb stores in-frame clones only, minus some. V, J and clone size were drawn from that table, and D and trimming were deduced from the DNA. The sample has hundreds of thousands of clones; roughly 86% are singletons. The CDR3 has 14 residues. Germline V gene sequence: CDR1 SGHRS, CDR2 YFSETQ. The V end lost 2 bases, the J end lost 1 base, and 9 bases lay between the germline ends. This TCR came from a woman aged 45-60 years who had recovered from COVID-19. The chain recombines TRBV5-1 with TRBJ1-1, with unresolved D. Sequencing was done on a sample of peripheral blood. This CDR3 is CASSLDTPNTEAFF. CDR3 nucleotide sequence: TGCGCCAGCAGCTTAGACACGCCGAACACTGAAGCTTTCTTT.